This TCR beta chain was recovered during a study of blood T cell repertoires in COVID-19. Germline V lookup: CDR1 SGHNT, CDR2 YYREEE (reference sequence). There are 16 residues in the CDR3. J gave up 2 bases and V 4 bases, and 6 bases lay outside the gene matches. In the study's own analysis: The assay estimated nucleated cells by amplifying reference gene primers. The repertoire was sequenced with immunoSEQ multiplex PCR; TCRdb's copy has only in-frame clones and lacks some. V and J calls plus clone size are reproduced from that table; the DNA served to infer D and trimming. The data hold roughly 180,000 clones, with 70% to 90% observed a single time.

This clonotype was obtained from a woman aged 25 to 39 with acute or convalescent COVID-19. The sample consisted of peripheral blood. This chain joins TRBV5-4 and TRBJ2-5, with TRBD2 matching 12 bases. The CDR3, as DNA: TGTGCCAGCAGCCCTAGCGGGAGGGGGGGACAAGAGACCCAGTACTTC. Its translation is CASSPSGRGGQETQYF.